The 12 T cell receptor beta chains in this list originate from one sample, sequenced in a study of T cell changes during pregnancy in multiple sclerosis. This table comes from immunoSEQ multiplex PCR, and its TCRdb copy is limited to in-frame clones, with some not included. Altogether tens of thousands of clones are present, about 89% being singletons, with the ten largest covering about 0.45%. This specimen consisted of CD4+ T cells from peripheral blood mononuclear cells, obtained before pregnancy. These receptors came from a female donor with multiple sclerosis, enrolled in a pregnancy study.

This chain joins TRBV19 and TRBJ2-6; D uncertain. Germline V CDR1 and CDR2: LNHDA, SQIVND (reference sequence). V dropped 2 bases and J dropped 4 bases, with 9 bases sitting between them. CDR3 length: 15 amino acids. In DNA, the CDR3 is TGTGCCAGTAGTATAAAGAGGTGGGGGGCCAACGTCCTGACTTTC. Protein product: CASSIKRWGANVLTF.

The chain couples TRBV19 to TRBJ2-5; perhaps TRBD2 as D (6 bases). The V end was cut by 6 bases, the J end by 5 bases, with 16 bases between. Germline CDR1 is LNHDA and CDR2 is SQIVND (reference sequence). This CDR3 is 14 amino acids long. CDR3 sequence (DNA): TGTGCCAGTAGACTAGCCGGGCCTGTGGAGACCCAGTACTTC. Its protein product is CASRLAGPVETQYF.

In DNA form, the CDR3 reads TGTGCCAGCAGCTTATTGGGGGGGGGTGCCTACGAGCAGTACTTC. Amino acid sequence: CASSLLGGGAYEQYF. This rearrangement joins TRBV7-9 to TRBJ2-7; the match to TRBD2 covers 7 bases. This CDR3 is built from 15 residues. The J segment lost 2 bases and the V segment lost 2 bases, leaving 6 bases of the junction unmatched. Germline V CDR1 and CDR2: SEHNR, FQNEAQ (reference sequence).

The chain employs TRBV10-1 and TRBJ2-5; the D gene is possibly TRBD2 (6 bases). The V gene lost 8 bases and the J gene lost 5 bases, with 18 bases spanning the gap. Germline V gene lookup returns CDR1 WNHNN and CDR2 SYGVQD (reference sequence). The CDR3 totals 14 residues. The CDR3 loop reads CASAGLLRSETQYF. CDR3 bases: TGCGCCAGCGCGGGGCTCCTTCGGAGTGAGACCCAGTACTTC.

In this sample, this clone turned up a few times. The chain links TRBV2 to TRBJ1-2; TRBD1 might be the D (6 bases). Germline V gene lookup returns CDR1 SNHLY and CDR2 FYNNEI. V was clipped by 6 bases and J by 1 base, with 9 bases between them. The CDR3 has 13 amino acids. CDR3 protein: CASSPQGNYGYTF. CDR3 sequence (DNA): TGTGCCAGCAGCCCACAGGGTAACTATGGCTACACCTTC.

This chain connects TRBV7-9 to TRBJ2-1; 10 nucleotides match TRBD2. This CDR3 has 16 amino acids. Germline CDR1 is SEHNR and CDR2 is FQNEAQ (reference sequence). The junction had 9 bases not matched to a gene; V was cut back by 5 bases and J by 5 bases. CDR3 amino acids: CASSLPSGSLNNEQFF. As DNA, the CDR3 is TGTGCCAGCAGCCTCCCTAGCGGGAGCCTCAACAATGAGCAGTTCTTC.

The chain has TRBV2 and TRBJ2-5; 10 nucleotides match TRBD1. Unmatched junction bases numbered 18, after V lost 9 bases and J lost 2 bases. Germline V gene sequence: CDR1 SNHLY, CDR2 FYNNEI. The CDR3 contains 18 residues. The CDR3 here is CARGTGTGARSLQETQYF. CDR3 in DNA: TGTGCCAGGGGGACCGGGACAGGGGCGCGTTCTCTTCAAGAGACCCAGTACTTC.

This clone was recorded a few times. The chain links TRBV5-1 to TRBJ2-1, with TRBD2 identical over 8 bases. Germline CDR1 reads SGHRS; CDR2 reads YFSETQ. V lost 1 base to trimming and J lost 10 bases; unmatched junction nucleotides: 7. CDR3 length equals 14 residues. CDR3 DNA: TGCGCCAGCAGCTTGTCCGGGAGGGGATTGGAGCAGTTCTTC. Encoded protein: CASSLSGRGLEQFF.

The V call is TRBV18, the J call TRBJ2-3, with a possible D match to TRBD1 (6 bases). Trimming removed 4 bases at V and 4 bases at J, with 21 bases between. CDR1 and CDR2 (germline): KGHSH, LQKENI. The CDR3 has 17 amino acids. Here the CDR3 DNA reads TGTGCCAGCTCACAGGGGGATAGGCCCTACCAGGCAGATACGCAGTATTTT. Protein product: CASSQGDRPYQADTQYF.

CDR3 bases: TGTGCCAGTAGTAGGGGACTAGCGGGGGGAAGCTCCTACAATGAGCAGTTCTTC. Residues: CASSRGLAGGSSYNEQFF. This chain joins TRBV19 and TRBJ2-1, with 15 bases matching TRBD2. Per germline, CDR1 LNHDA and CDR2 SQIVND (reference sequence). This CDR3 is built from 18 residues. Germline trimming cut 4 bases from V and 0 bases from J; bases unmatched to any gene: 4.

The gene calls are TRBV7-2 and TRBJ1-2; 7 bases align to TRBD1. Looked up from germline, CDR1 is SGHTA and CDR2 is FQGNSA. Trimming removed 5 bases from V and 4 bases from J; junction bases left unmatched: 4. This CDR3 has 13 residues. CDR3: CASSLQGRYGYTF. The CDR3 DNA is TGTGCCAGCAGCCTACAGGGGCGCTATGGCTACACCTTC.

This clone was detected only once. V is TRBV18 and J is TRBJ1-6; D remains ambiguous. The CDR3 contains 16 residues. Germline V lookup: CDR1 KGHSH, CDR2 LQKENI. Deletions cut 3 bases from V and 0 bases from J, with 9 bases between. The CDR3 here is CASSPSGSSYNSPLHF. CDR3 nucleotides: TGTGCCAGCTCACCGTCGGGGAGCTCCTATAATTCACCCCTCCACTTT.